These 14 T cell receptor beta chains were all obtained from the same sample, sequenced in a study of T cells expressing NK-cell markers. TCRdb derives one entry per CDR3 protein from the 5' RACE reads, leaving out DNA. The data show roughly 280,000 distinct CDR3 sequences, and the top ten clones hold 0.3% to 0.45%. Material: blood T cells: a sorted CD56 or NKG2C T cell subset, CD4+ or CD8+ T cells, or bulk PBMC T cells (not recorded which). The source is a man aged 18 to 29 in good health.

The V gene is TRBV19, the J gene TRBJ2-3; there is no DNA to check the TCRdb D call of TRBD1. CDR1 and CDR2 (germline): LNHDA, SQIVND (reference sequence). This CDR3 has 13 amino acids. The CDR3 sequence: CASSIGSRDTQYF.

The chain carries TRBV6-1 and TRBJ1-5. CDR1 MNHNS and CDR2 SASEGT come from the germline V gene. The CDR3 loop spans 16 amino acids. CDR3: CASSERRLVSNQPQHF.

The gene calls are TRBV6-2 or TRBV6-3 and TRBJ2-3; the TRBD1 assignment by TCRdb is unverifiable without DNA. This CDR3 is 11 amino acids long. Per the germline V gene, CDR1 is MNHEY and CDR2 is SVGEGT. The CDR3 sequence is CASRQGDTQYF.

The chain couples TRBV7-9 to TRBJ1-4; the TRBD1 assignment by TCRdb is unverifiable without DNA. The CDR3 extends over 14 amino acids. Germline CDR1 SEHNR, CDR2 FQNEAQ (reference sequence). CDR3 protein: CASSLRERAEKLFF.

This sequence joins TRBV7-9 and TRBJ2-5; TCRdb designates TRBD2, a call that cannot be tested without DNA. The CDR3 runs to 17 residues. CDR1 and CDR2 from the germline V gene are SEHNR and FQNEAQ (reference sequence). The CDR3 protein is CASSAGLAGGNQETQYF.

This rearrangement joins TRBV6-2 or TRBV6-3 to TRBJ2-1; TCRdb lists TRBD2, though no DNA is available to test this call. CDR1 MNHEY and CDR2 SVGEGT come from the germline V gene. This CDR3 contains 15 residues. CDR3 in amino acids: CASSKLDSSYNEQFF.

CDR3 protein: CASSTWTSGFPQFF. This chain links TRBV5-5 with TRBJ2-1; no DNA is available, so the TRBD2 call from TCRdb remains unchecked. The germline CDR1 and CDR2 sequences are SGHKS and YYEKEE (reference sequence). The CDR3 runs to 14 residues.

The rearrangement links TRBV12-3 or TRBV12-4 to TRBJ2-1. This CDR3 is built from 11 residues. The CDR3 here is CASRAVDEQFF.

The genes are TRBV18 and TRBJ2-7; TCRdb's D call of TRBD1 is untestable without DNA. CDR3 length: 14 residues. Germline CDR1 KGHSH, CDR2 LQKENI. Here the CDR3 reads CASSPGQGFYEQYF.

This sequence joins TRBV9 and TRBJ2-5; with no DNA, the TCRdb D assignment of TRBD1 cannot be verified. CDR3 length: 14 amino acids. Germline lookup yields CDR1 SGDLS and CDR2 YYNGEE. The CDR3 sequence is CASGQGFAQETQYF.

The chain is built from TRBV5-1 and TRBJ2-2; as DNA is missing, the TRBD2 call by TCRdb cannot be tested. CDR1 is SGHRS and CDR2 is YFSETQ in the germline V gene. This CDR3 is 16 amino acids long. The CDR3 sequence: CASSLVFRGDGGELFF.

J is TRBJ2-3 and V is TRBV6-1; TCRdb's D call of TRBD2 is untestable without DNA. This CDR3 contains 14 residues. From germline, CDR1 is MNHNS and CDR2 SASEGT. This CDR3 reads CASKAATHTDTQYF.

The chain carries TRBV6-1 and TRBJ2-3; TCRdb selects TRBD2, and the lack of DNA leaves this call unchecked. The V gene's germline CDR1 is MNHNS and CDR2 SASEGT. This CDR3 region has 15 residues. CDR3 loop: CASSPTSGTSDTQYF.

The chain's CDR3 is CASSLRALGGQFF. The rearrangement links TRBV12-3 or TRBV12-4 to TRBJ2-1. The CDR3 is 13 residues long.